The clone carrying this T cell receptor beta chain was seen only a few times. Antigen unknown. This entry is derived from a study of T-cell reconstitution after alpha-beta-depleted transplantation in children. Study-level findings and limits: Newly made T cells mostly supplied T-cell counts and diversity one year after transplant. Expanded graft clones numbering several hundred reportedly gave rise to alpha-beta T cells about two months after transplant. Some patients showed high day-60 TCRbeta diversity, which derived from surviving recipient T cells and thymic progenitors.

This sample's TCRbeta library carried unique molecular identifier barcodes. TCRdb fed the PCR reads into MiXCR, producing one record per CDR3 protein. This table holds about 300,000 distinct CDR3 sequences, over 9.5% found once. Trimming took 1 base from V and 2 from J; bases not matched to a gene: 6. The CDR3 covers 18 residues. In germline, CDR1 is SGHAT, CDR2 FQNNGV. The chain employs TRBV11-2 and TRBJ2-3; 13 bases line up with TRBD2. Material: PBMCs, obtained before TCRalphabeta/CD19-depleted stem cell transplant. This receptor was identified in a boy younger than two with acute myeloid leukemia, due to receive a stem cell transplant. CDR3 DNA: TGTGCCAGCAGCTTAGTAACTGGGACTAGCGGGAACACAGATACGCAGTATTTT. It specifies CASSLVTGTSGNTDTQYF.